The 32 T cell receptor beta chains below come from one sample, sequenced in a study of OX40 agonist ivuxolimab in advanced cancers. TCRdb's table, derived via immunoSEQ multiplex PCR, lists solely in-frame clones and lacks some. The sample lists more than 85,000 clones; 70% to 90% were seen once. Sequenced material: CD4+ or CD8+ T cells sorted from blood, taken in a trial of the OX40 agonist ivuxolimab. The receptors stem from an adult with an advanced solid tumor such as melanoma, head and neck, liver or kidney cancer.

This chain connects TRBV7-2 to TRBJ1-1; D is ambiguous. V lost 2 bases and J 4 bases, leaving 8 bases between the germline ends. Germline loops: CDR1 SGHTA, CDR2 FQGNSA. CDR3 length: 13 amino acids. CDR3 nucleotides: TGTGCCAGCAGCTTACTGGGAACCACTGAAGCTTTCTTT. Its protein is CASSLLGTTEAFF.

The rearrangement links TRBV5-4 to TRBJ1-2, with 8 bases fitting TRBD1. Per germline, CDR1 SGHNT and CDR2 YYREEE (reference sequence). The V segment lost 4 bases and the J segment 5 bases; nucleotides outside the gene matches: 13. The CDR3 runs to 16 residues. CDR3 nucleotides: TGTGCCAGCAGCCGAAATCCGGGACAGGAAGTTTATGGCTACACCTTC. It translates to CASSRNPGQEVYGYTF.

The rearrangement links TRBV4-3 to TRBJ2-3, with 7 bases identical to TRBD2. The germline CDR1 and CDR2 sequences are LGHNA and YSLEER. The CDR3 is 16 amino acids. Trimming removed 0 bases from V and 1 base from J; junction bases left unmatched: 4. In nucleotides, the CDR3 is TGCGCCAGCAGCCAAGATCTTGCGGGGGGCACAGATACGCAGTATTTT. Translation gives CASSQDLAGGTDTQYF.

The V gene is TRBV29-1, the J gene TRBJ2-3; TRBD2 might be the D (6 bases). CDR3 length equals 14 residues. Deletions cut 8 bases from V and 5 bases from J, with 20 bases between. The V gene's germline CDR1 is SQVTM and CDR2 ANQGSEA. CDR3 nucleotides: TGCAGCTCCGGGGACTCTCAAGTAGGAGATACGCAGTATTTT. Amino acids: CSSGDSQVGDTQYF.

This clone was seen a handful of times. V and J are TRBV7-3 and TRBJ1-6; tentative D call: TRBD1 (5 bases). The CDR3 loop spans 14 amino acids. Per germline, CDR1 SGHTA and CDR2 FQGTGA. The V gene lost 1 base and the J gene lost 10 bases, with 11 bases spanning the gap. As DNA, the CDR3 is TGTGCCAGCAGCTTAATGGGGGGACCATCACCCCTCCACTTT. Translating it yields CASSLMGGPSPLHF.

This clone was seen just once. The V gene is TRBV7-6, the J gene TRBJ2-5, with D hard to call. The V gene lost 3 bases and the J gene lost 1 base, with 6 bases spanning the gap. Germline-derived CDR1 and CDR2 are SGHVS and FNYEAQ. The CDR3 is made up of 13 amino acids. CDR3 loop: CASSFGRQETQYF. The CDR3 region has the DNA TGTGCCAGCAGCTTCGGACGCCAAGAGACCCAGTACTTC.

The rearrangement joins TRBV4-2 to TRBJ2-3; D is undetermined. The germline CDR1 and CDR2 sequences are LGHNA and YNFKEQ. The CDR3 totals 14 residues. With 0 bases removed from V and 2 bases from J, the gap between germline ends came to 6 bases. CDR3: CASSQDDITDTQYF. The CDR3 coding sequence is TGTGCCAGCAGCCAAGATGACATCACAGATACGCAGTATTTT.

V usage is TRBV5-1 and J usage is TRBJ2-7; D remains unclear. The ends were cut back, 0 bases at V and 5 bases at J, with 9 bases in the middle. This CDR3 region has 13 residues. CDR1 SGHRS and CDR2 YFSETQ come from the germline V gene. The CDR3: CASSLEAMDEQYF. In DNA form, the CDR3 reads TGCGCCAGCAGCTTGGAGGCGATGGACGAGCAGTACTTC.

J is TRBJ1-2 and V is TRBV18; D gene ambiguous. This CDR3 is built from 14 residues. The V gene lost 3 bases and the J gene lost 6 bases, with 14 bases spanning the gap. Germline assignment: CDR1 KGHSH and CDR2 LQKENI. The CDR3 is CASSPGNRWDGYTF. The CDR3 DNA sequence: TGTGCCAGCTCACCGGGCAACCGCTGGGATGGCTACACCTTC. The full variable domain, completed using reference TRBV18 and TRBJ1-2, is NAGVMQNPRHLVRRRGQEARLRCSPMKGHSHVYWYRQLPEEGLKFMVYLQKENIIDESGMPKERFSAEFPKEGPSILRIQQVVRGDSAAYFCASSPGNRWDGYTFGSGTRLTVV.

This rearrangement joins TRBV5-8 to TRBJ1-5; D gene uncertain. The CDR3 spans 15 residues. Trimming took off 4 bases at V and 2 bases at J, with 13 bases between the two ends. Germline V lookup: CDR1 SGHTS, CDR2 YDEGEE. Written as DNA, the CDR3 is TGTGCCAGCAGCCCCGTTAGAAAAGGCAATCAGCCCCAGCATTTT. Translation gives CASSPVRKGNQPQHF.

The V gene is TRBV18, the J gene TRBJ2-7; 11 nucleotides line up with TRBD1. CDR1 is KGHSH, CDR2 LQKENI, per germline. CDR3 length equals 14 residues. Germline trimming cut 3 bases from V and 6 bases from J; bases unmatched to any gene: 4. For the CDR3, the DNA is TGTGCCAGCTCACCGGACAGGGGGCCAAGCGAGCAGTACTTC. Translated, it gives CASSPDRGPSEQYF.

The chain uses TRBV19 and TRBJ1-2; 7 bases line up with TRBD1. The CDR3 runs 20 residues. V lost 5 bases and J lost 5; bases outside the gene matches: 26. CDR1 and CDR2 from the germline V gene are LNHDA and SQIVND (reference sequence). The CDR3 DNA sequence: TGTGCCAGTAGTCCACCCGGGACAGCAACCCCTATAAGGATACGATATGGCTACACCTTC. Protein: CASSPPGTATPIRIRYGYTF.

CDR3 protein: CASSPRRLSYNEQFF. The CDR3 DNA reads TGTGCCAGCAGCCCGAGGCGCCTCTCCTACAATGAGCAGTTCTTC. V and J are TRBV7-3 and TRBJ2-1, with D unclear. V was pared by 5 bases and J by 0 bases, with 11 bases between. The V gene's germline CDR1 is SGHTA and CDR2 FQGTGA. CDR3 size: 15 residues.

The chain joins TRBV7-9 to TRBJ1-2; D is unclear. In germline, CDR1 is SEHNR, CDR2 FQNEAQ (reference sequence). Trimming stripped 1 base from V and 4 bases from J, with 7 bases between. The CDR3 length is 13 residues. The CDR3 is CASSLGRSYGYTF. The CDR3 bases are TGTGCCAGCAGCTTAGGACGGAGCTATGGCTACACCTTC.

The genes are TRBV27 and TRBJ2-4; D is possibly TRBD1 or TRBD2 (5 bases each). The V gene's germline CDR1 is MNHEY and CDR2 SMNVEV (reference sequence). V shed 4 bases and J shed 6 bases, with 13 bases lying between them. This CDR3 contains 14 residues. CDR3: CASSSGADGNIQYF. CDR3 nucleotides: TGTGCCAGCAGTTCCGGGGCGGACGGAAACATTCAGTACTTC.

This chain joins TRBV11-2 and TRBJ1-5; D perhaps matches TRBD1 (6 bases). Germline CDR1 reads SGHAT; CDR2 reads FQNNGV. V was clipped by 2 bases and J by 7 bases, with 12 bases between them. The CDR3 consists of 14 residues. As DNA, the CDR3 is TGTGCCAGCAGCTTATGGGGGCGTGCGCAGCCCCAGCATTTT. Amino acid sequence: CASSLWGRAQPQHF.

The chain has TRBV29-1 and TRBJ2-7; 8 bases are shared with TRBD1. The CDR3 covers 13 residues. Germline values: CDR1 SQVTM, CDR2 ANQGSEA. With V trimmed by 7 bases and J by 0 bases, 5 bases remained unmatched. As DNA, the CDR3 is TGCAGCGCCTGGGACAGGAGCTCCTACGAGCAGTACTTC. As protein: CSAWDRSSYEQYF.

The chain is built from TRBV9 and TRBJ2-7, with TRBD1 matching 8 bases. CDR1 and CDR2 from the germline V gene are SGDLS and YYNGEE. V trimming: 0 bases; J trimming: 1 base; junction bases outside the gene matches: 9. The CDR3 totals 17 residues. DNA for the CDR3: TGTGCCAGCAGCGTAGACCCTATCGGGACAGGTTCCTACGAGCAGTACTTC. Translation: CASSVDPIGTGSYEQYF.

This chain joins TRBV9 and TRBJ2-3, with unresolved D. Looked up from germline, CDR1 is SGDLS and CDR2 is YYNGEE. This CDR3 is 15 amino acids long. With 2 bases removed from V and 1 base from J, the gap between germline ends came to 11 bases. The CDR3 protein is CASSVLGGGTDTQYF. CDR3 bases: TGTGCCAGCAGCGTTTTGGGCGGAGGCACAGATACGCAGTATTTT.

This rearrangement joins TRBV7-2 to TRBJ2-2, with D possibly being TRBD1 or TRBD2 (6 bases each). V was shortened by 7 bases and J by 4 bases, with 16 bases between the two germline ends. The CDR3 totals 15 residues. Germline assignment: CDR1 SGHTA and CDR2 FQGNSA. In DNA form, the CDR3 reads TGTGCCAGCACCCCTACGGGGGCCTCCACCGGGGAGCTGTTTTTT. Residues: CASTPTGASTGELFF.

J is TRBJ1-4 and V is TRBV9; no clear D gene. Germline V gives CDR1 SGDLS, CDR2 YYNGEE. This CDR3 spans 15 amino acids. V dropped 4 bases and J dropped 6 bases, with 16 bases sitting between them. Here the CDR3 reads CASSPTIEGYEKLFF. Here the CDR3 DNA reads TGTGCCAGCAGCCCGACCATTGAAGGATATGAAAAACTGTTTTTT.

The chain carries TRBV6-6 and TRBJ2-7; D is uncertain. Trimming shortened V by 0 bases and J by 3 bases, and 3 bases separated the two germline ends. CDR1 is MNHNY and CDR2 is SVGAGI in the germline V gene (reference sequence). This CDR3 contains 12 residues. CDR3 in DNA: TGTGCCAGCAGTTACTCATTCTACGAGCAGTACTTC. Its translation: CASSYSFYEQYF.

The chain couples TRBV7-2 to TRBJ1-1, with 8 bases that match TRBD1. The CDR3 has 15 amino acids. V shed 5 bases and J 5 bases; nucleotides not matched to a gene: 10. Germline V gene lookup returns CDR1 SGHTA and CDR2 FQGNSA. CDR3 sequence (DNA): TGTGCCAGCAGCCTACCTACCACAGGGGGAACTGAAGCTTTCTTT. Protein product: CASSLPTTGGTEAFF.

This clone was seen a single time. Relative to the germline gene, one junction end is altered; a read error may explain this. This chain links TRBV7-3 with TRBJ2-2; no firm D call. This CDR3 spans 14 amino acids. CDR1 and CDR2 (germline): SGHTA, FQGTGA. This CDR3 reads CASSLTSGTGELFF. CDR3 nucleotide sequence: TGTGCCAGCAGCCTAACGTCCGGCACCGGGGAGCTGTTTTTT.

The chain joins TRBV5-1 to TRBJ2-7; D tentatively fits TRBD1 or TRBD2 (5 bases each). Deletions cut 0 bases from V and 5 bases from J, with 15 bases between. The V gene's germline CDR1 is SGHRS and CDR2 YFSETQ. The length of the CDR3 is 15 residues. The CDR3 bases are TGCGCCAGCAGCTTGGGAGGGGCAGGAGGAGACGAGCAGTACTTC. Translation: CASSLGGAGGDEQYF. Full variable domain (missing parts from reference TRBV5-1 and TRBJ2-7): KAGVTQTPRYLIKTRGQQVTLSCSPISGHRSVSWYQQTPGQGLQFLFEYFSETQRNKGNFPGRFSGRQFSNSRSEMNVSTLELGDSALYLCASSLGGAGGDEQYFGPGTRLTVT.

The chain couples TRBV15 to TRBJ1-5, with 7 nucleotides matching TRBD1. Germline CDR1 and CDR2: LNHNV and YYDKDF (reference sequence). Germline trimming cut 2 bases from V and 2 bases from J; bases unmatched to any gene: 9. The CDR3 contains 17 residues. CDR3 protein: CATSRTDRVNGNQPQHF. CDR3 sequence (DNA): TGTGCCACCAGCAGAACAGACAGGGTGAACGGCAATCAGCCCCAGCATTTT.

This clone was observed a single time. The V gene is TRBV28, the J gene TRBJ1-2; TRBD1 matches at 7 bases. V was pared by 3 bases and J by 8 bases, with 15 bases of the junction left unmatched. Germline V lookup: CDR1 MDHEN, CDR2 SYDVKM. The CDR3 spans 16 residues. This CDR3 reads CASSFLGQVESGGYTF. The CDR3, as DNA: TGTGCCAGCAGTTTTTTAGGACAGGTCGAATCAGGGGGCTACACCTTC.

This clone was found once. This chain joins TRBV7-2 and TRBJ2-3, with 15 bases identical to TRBD2. The V and J ends lost 3 bases and 3 bases, in that order; junction bases with no gene match: 1. The CDR3 is 16 amino acids. Germline CDR1 and CDR2: SGHTA and FQGNSA. CDR3 protein: CASSLGLAGGTDTQYF. DNA of the CDR3: TGTGCCAGCAGCTTGGGACTAGCGGGGGGTACAGATACGCAGTATTTT.

This clone has just a few counts. The chain employs TRBV9 and TRBJ1-1; D possibly corresponds to TRBD1 (5 bases). CDR1 SGDLS and CDR2 YYNGEE come from the germline V gene. Trimming took off 6 bases at V and 1 base at J, with 13 bases between the two ends. The CDR3 length is 14 residues. CDR3 coding DNA: TGTGCCAGCAAGAGGGGTCGGGAGAACACTGAAGCTTTCTTT. It codes for CASKRGRENTEAFF.

The chain uses TRBV5-1 and TRBJ2-7; D is ambiguous. Germline V gene lookup returns CDR1 SGHRS and CDR2 YFSETQ. V lost 4 bases, J lost 2 bases, and 10 bases lay in between. The CDR3 sequence is 13 residues long. CDR3 nucleotide sequence: TGCGCCAGCAGCCGGACCTCCCCCTACGAGCAGTACTTC. It is translated as CASSRTSPYEQYF.

The chain recombines TRBV7-3 with TRBJ2-1; D gene uncertain. This CDR3 is 14 amino acids long. V was trimmed by 2 bases and J by 11 bases, leaving 16 bases between them. The germline gives CDR1 SGHTA, CDR2 FQGTGA. In DNA form, the CDR3 reads TGTGCCAGCAGCTTATCCCCCCCAAACGAGAAGCAGTTCTTC. Protein product: CASSLSPPNEKQFF.

The chain employs TRBV15 and TRBJ2-5; D is unresolved. This CDR3 comprises 13 residues. Germline V gene sequence: CDR1 LNHNV, CDR2 YYDKDF (reference sequence). V lost 5 bases, J lost 1 base, and 8 bases lay in between. DNA for the CDR3: TGTGCCACCAGCCTTGGTTCCCAAGAGACCCAGTACTTC. Protein: CATSLGSQETQYF.